This entry concerns a single T cell receptor beta chain. CDR3 length equals 14 residues. CDR1 is LGHDT, CDR2 YNNKEL, per germline (reference sequence). Trimming removed 0 bases from V and 9 bases from J, with 12 bases in between. The source of the sample is a study of blood T cell repertoires in COVID-19. Study summary: Sites in the United States, Italy and Spain provided acute and convalescent COVID-19 samples.

Per the original data handling: Estimation of nucleated cell counts was performed using reference gene primer amplification. Profiling relied on immunoSEQ multiplex PCR, and the TCRdb table lists in-frame clones only, not all of them. V, J and clone size are taken as reported in that table, and D and trimming were inferred from the DNA itself. This table has 400,000 to 450,000 clones, approximately 89% appearing once. The receptor was derived from a woman aged 45-59 years with COVID-19, enrolled during active disease. The rearrangement links TRBV3-1 (or the pseudogene TRBV3-2) to TRBJ1-5; D remains ambiguous. The material sequenced was peripheral blood. CDR3 region: CASSQDDNLGPQHF. The DNA for the CDR3 is TGTGCCAGCAGCCAAGATGACAATTTAGGGCCCCAGCATTTT.